This T cell receptor (beta chain) is from a study of blood T cell repertoires in COVID-19. Study background: Collection of acute and convalescent COVID-19 samples took place in the United States, Italy and Spain. From T cells, B-cell-depleted T cells, or PBMCs came the material, which was cDNA or gDNA.

Study processing details: Amplification from reference gene primers served as the basis for estimated nucleated cell counts. The table came from immunoSEQ multiplex PCR; TCRdb's copy has only in-frame clones and leaves some out. The V and J calls and clone size come from that table; D and trimming were worked out from the DNA. The profile shows 60,000 or so clones, about 85% of them singletons. The germline V gene encodes CDR1 SGHVS and CDR2 FNYEAQ. The CDR3 covers 14 residues. The V segment lost 5 bases and the J segment 2 bases; nucleotides outside the gene matches: 2. The source is a human donor with acute or convalescent COVID-19. The donor label of this sample is uncertain. The material sequenced was peripheral blood. The chain joins TRBV7-6 to TRBJ1-3, with TRBD1 matching 8 bases. In DNA, the CDR3 is TGTGCCAGCAGCCAGGACAGGGCTGGAAACACCATATATTTT. Its translation is CASSQDRAGNTIYF.